Listed below are T cell receptor beta chains from one sample, sequenced in a study of blood T cell repertoires in COVID-19. Libraries were prepared by immunoSEQ multiplex PCR; TCRdb keeps only in-frame clonotypes and omits some of them. The sample lists approximately 500,000 clones, roughly nine tenths seen once, with 7.5% to 9% in the top ten. Material: peripheral blood. The receptors derive from a woman aged 50 to 60 with COVID-19, enrolled during active disease. The CDR3 runs from the conserved cysteine through the conserved F or W. A D gene is named only where the DNA matches it firmly. Only some rows state a clone size, as once, few, many or a class for expanded clones.

clone size	V gene	D gene	J gene	CDR3 protein	CDR3 DNA
NA	TRBV27	NA	TRBJ1-1	CASSLSQGNTEAFF	TGTGCCAGCAGTTTATCACAGGGTAACACTGAAGCTTTCTTT
NA	TRBV6-2/TRBV6-3	NA	TRBJ1-2	CASSRGSLTEYRGYTF	TGTGCCAGCAGTCGAGGGAGCCTAACCGAATATCGTGGCTACACCTTC
NA	TRBV15	NA	TRBJ1-4	CATSRDRVLEKLFF	TGTGCCACCAGCAGAGATAGAGTCTTAGAAAAACTGTTTTTT
NA	TRBV11-2	NA	TRBJ2-3	CASSLVLTSTDTQYF	TGTGCCAGCAGCTTAGTTTTAACTAGCACAGATACGCAGTATTTT
NA	TRBV27	NA	TRBJ2-1	CASSLDSPHQNEQFF	TGTGCCAGCAGTCTAGACAGCCCCCACCAAAATGAGCAGTTCTTC
NA	TRBV2	NA	TRBJ1-5	CASRTGRGQPQHF	TGTGCCAGCAGAACAGGGAGGGGGCAGCCCCAGCATTTT
once	TRBV28	NA	TRBJ1-2	CASSTYPNYGYTF	TGTGCCAGCAGCACTTACCCTAACTATGGCTACACCTTC
NA	TRBV6-2/TRBV6-3	NA	TRBJ2-1	CASSPDSRRREQFF	TGTGCCAGCAGTCCAGACAGTAGACGCCGTGAGCAGTTCTTC
NA	TRBV9	TRBD1	TRBJ2-2	CASGGDRGAVGELFF	TGTGCCAGCGGCGGCGACAGGGGCGCCGTCGGGGAGCTGTTTTTT
NA	TRBV30	TRBD1	TRBJ1-2	CAWSLDRGGGYGYTF	TGTGCCTGGAGCTTGGACAGGGGTGGAGGGTATGGCTACACCTTC
few	TRBV10-3	NA	TRBJ1-2	CAISTGQNYGYTF	TGTGCCATCAGTACCGGACAGAACTATGGCTACACCTTC
NA	TRBV24-1	TRBD2	TRBJ2-2	CATSDFGRGNTGELFF	TGTGCCACCAGTGATTTTGGGAGGGGGAACACCGGGGAGCTGTTTTTT
NA	TRBV18	NA	TRBJ1-3	CASSPSGGTGNTIYF	TGTGCCAGCTCACCATCCGGGGGAACTGGAAACACCATATATTTT
NA	TRBV5-5	TRBD2	TRBJ2-1	CASSLPGGAHNEQFF	TGTGCCAGCAGCCTACCCGGGGGGGCACACAATGAGCAGTTCTTC
NA	TRBV10-2	NA	TRBJ1-2	CASTRGFPYGYTF	TGCGCCAGCACGAGGGGGTTCCCCTATGGCTACACCTTC
NA	TRBV6-1	TRBD2	TRBJ2-1	CASSEMVAGGLQFF	TGTGCCAGCAGTGAAATGGTGGCGGGGGGCCTACAGTTCTTC
NA	TRBV9	NA	TRBJ1-6	CASSPEREEVNSPLHF	TGTGCCAGCAGCCCGGAGCGGGAAGAAGTTAATTCACCCCTCCACTTT
NA	TRBV24-1	NA	TRBJ1-2	CATSDSGTLGYTF	TGTGCCACCAGTGATTCCGGGACACTCGGCTACACCTTC
NA	TRBV7-8	TRBD1	TRBJ2-7	CASSLPAIEGATEEQYF	TGTGCCAGCAGCTTACCAGCCATCGAGGGGGCAACGGAAGAGCAGTACTTC
few	TRBV28	NA	TRBJ2-3	CASSFPQGGGSDTQYF	TGTGCCAGCAGTTTCCCCCAGGGGGGTGGGTCAGATACGCAGTATTTT
NA	TRBV6-5	TRBD1	TRBJ1-5	CASSYGLQGGNQPQHF	TGTGCCAGCAGTTACGGCCTACAGGGGGGCAATCAGCCCCAGCATTTT
few	TRBV7-3	NA	TRBJ1-6	CASSLNPVNSPLHF	TGTGCCAGCAGCTTAAACCCGGTTAATTCACCCCTCCACTTT
few	TRBV30	TRBD1	TRBJ2-7	CAWSENRGREQYF	TGTGCCTGGAGTGAGAACAGGGGACGCGAGCAGTACTTC
NA	TRBV28	NA	TRBJ1-5	CASRTNGWWQPQHF	TGTGCCAGCAGGACGAACGGGTGGTGGCAGCCCCAGCATTTT
NA	TRBV6-5	NA	TRBJ1-2	CASPDRNYGYTF	TGTGCCAGCCCCGACAGGAACTATGGCTACACCTTC
once	TRBV19	NA	TRBJ2-3	CASTLRAGGSGDTQYF	TGTGCCAGTACCCTAAGGGCAGGGGGGTCAGGGGATACGCAGTATTTT
NA	TRBV5-4	NA	TRBJ1-4	CASSLFIGGLNEKLFF	TGTGCCAGCAGCTTGTTTATCGGGGGACTCAATGAAAAACTGTTTTTT
NA	TRBV24-1	NA	TRBJ1-1	CASQGQSNTEAFF	TGTGCCTCACAAGGACAGTCGAACACTGAAGCTTTCTTT
NA	TRBV6-1	TRBD2	TRBJ2-7	CASRNLQGGDEQYF	TGTGCCAGCAGGAACCTTCAGGGAGGGGACGAGCAGTACTTC
NA	TRBV9	NA	TRBJ1-4	CASSATVGGEKLFF	TGTGCCAGCAGCGCGACAGTGGGAGGCGAAAAACTGTTTTTT
NA	TRBV7-8	NA	TRBJ2-3	CASSSPQGGTDTQYF	TGTGCCAGCAGCTCCCCCCAGGGGGGTACAGATACGCAGTATTTT
NA	TRBV3-1/TRBV3-2	TRBD1	TRBJ2-5	CASSLGTEVGETQYF	TGTGCCAGCAGTCTTGGGACAGAGGTTGGAGAGACCCAGTACTTC
once	TRBV6-6	NA	TRBJ1-4	CASSTGYEKLFF	TGTGCCAGCAGTACGGGGTATGAAAAACTGTTTTTT
few	TRBV18	TRBD1	TRBJ1-1	CASSPTGGTEAFF	TGTGCCAGCTCACCCACAGGGGGCACTGAAGCTTTCTTT
NA	TRBV15	TRBD1	TRBJ2-7	CATSRTGTYEQYF	TGTGCCACCAGTCGGACAGGGACTTACGAGCAGTACTTC
NA	TRBV3-1/TRBV3-2	NA	TRBJ2-7	CASSQDARGYEQYF	TGTGCCAGCAGCCAAGACGCTAGGGGGTACGAGCAGTACTTC
NA	TRBV27	TRBD1	TRBJ1-6	CASSSTGDYSPLHF	TGTGCCAGCAGTTCGACAGGGGACTATTCACCCCTCCACTTT
NA	TRBV24-1	NA	TRBJ1-2	CATSQGSPNYGYTF	TGTGCCACCAGTCAGGGGTCGCCTAACTATGGCTACACCTTC
NA	TRBV5-5	NA	TRBJ2-7	CASSPRGSYEQYF	TGTGCCAGCAGCCCCCGGGGATCCTACGAGCAGTACTTC
once	TRBV7-9	NA	TRBJ1-4	CASSLVVGQGAEKLFF	TGTGCCAGCAGCTTAGTGGTCGGTCAGGGTGCTGAAAAACTGTTTTTT
NA	TRBV19	NA	TRBJ1-5	CASSLGRGYSNQPQHF	TGTGCCAGTAGCCTAGGTAGAGGGTATAGCAATCAGCCCCAGCATTTT
NA	TRBV5-8	TRBD1	TRBJ2-7	CASSATGSLYEQYF	TGTGCCAGCAGCGCGACAGGGTCGTTGTACGAGCAGTACTTC
NA	TRBV30	NA	TRBJ1-5	CAWEQGNNQPQHF	TGTGCCTGGGAACAGGGTAACAATCAGCCCCAGCATTTT
NA	TRBV7-9	TRBD1	TRBJ1-2	CASSTTGQFSYGYTF	TGTGCCAGCAGCACCACGGGACAGTTCTCCTATGGCTACACCTTC
NA	TRBV28	TRBD1	TRBJ1-1	CASSRDRGNTEAFF	TGTGCCAGCAGCCGGGACAGGGGAAACACTGAAGCTTTCTTT
NA	TRBV6-5	NA	TRBJ1-1	CASSSPGRERTEAFF	TGTGCCAGCAGTTCTCCTGGACGGGAAAGGACTGAAGCTTTCTTT
NA	TRBV9	NA	TRBJ1-1	CASSVVGGVNEAFF	TGTGCCAGCAGCGTAGTTGGGGGGGTTAATGAAGCTTTCTTT
NA	TRBV30	TRBD2	TRBJ2-5	CAWTTSGGRKETQYF	TGTGCCTGGACGACTAGCGGGGGGCGCAAAGAGACCCAGTACTTC
NA	TRBV5-4	TRBD1	TRBJ2-6	CASSFPGTGTSGANVLTF	TGTGCCAGCAGCTTTCCCGGGACAGGGACCTCTGGGGCCAACGTCCTGACTTTC
NA	TRBV2	NA	TRBJ2-7	CASSEVVQQYF	TGTGCCAGCAGTGAAGTAGTCCAGCAGTACTTC
NA	TRBV30	NA	TRBJ2-1	CAWRSGFDEQFF	TGTGCCTGGAGGTCCGGTTTTGATGAGCAGTTCTTC
NA	TRBV3-1/TRBV3-2	NA	TRBJ1-2	CASSHPEAGVQGYTF	TGTGCCAGCAGCCACCCCGAGGCAGGGGTCCAGGGCTACACCTTC
once	TRBV7-9	TRBD1	TRBJ2-7	CASSPGQGAHEQYF	TGTGCCAGCAGCCCTGGACAGGGGGCCCACGAGCAGTACTTC
NA	TRBV6-5	TRBD1	TRBJ1-1	CASTLTGRAFF	TGTGCCAGCACCCTGACAGGGCGGGCTTTCTTT
NA	TRBV19	NA	TRBJ2-3	CASSIAGEIADTQYF	TGTGCCAGTAGTATTGCAGGGGAGATCGCAGATACGCAGTATTTT
NA	TRBV10-2	TRBD1	TRBJ1-4	CASSDRGHGKLFF	TGCGCCAGCAGTGACAGGGGGCACGGGAAACTGTTTTTT
NA	TRBV7-6	TRBD1	TRBJ1-6	CASSWDRDSPLHF	TGTGCCAGCAGCTGGGACAGGGATTCACCCCTCCACTTT
NA	TRBV5-1	NA	TRBJ2-7	CASSETGTLLNEQYF	TGCGCCAGCAGCGAGACAGGAACCCTCCTAAACGAGCAGTACTTC